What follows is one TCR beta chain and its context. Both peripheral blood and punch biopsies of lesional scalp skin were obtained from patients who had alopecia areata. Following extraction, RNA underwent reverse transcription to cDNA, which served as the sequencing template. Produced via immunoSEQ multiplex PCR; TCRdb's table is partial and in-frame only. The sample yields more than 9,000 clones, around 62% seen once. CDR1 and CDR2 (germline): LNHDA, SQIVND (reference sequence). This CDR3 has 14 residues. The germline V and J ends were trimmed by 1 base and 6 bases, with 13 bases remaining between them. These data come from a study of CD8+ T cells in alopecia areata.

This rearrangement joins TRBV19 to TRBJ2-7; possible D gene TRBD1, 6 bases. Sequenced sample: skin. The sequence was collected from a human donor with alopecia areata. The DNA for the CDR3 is TGTGCCAGTAGTATAGTCTCAGGGGTCGGCGAGCAGTACTTC. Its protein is CASSIVSGVGEQYF.